The sample holds a few counts of the clone carrying this T cell receptor (beta chain). No antigen is known for it. This CDR3 is built from 13 residues. From germline, CDR1 is SGHKS and CDR2 YYEKEE (reference sequence). The V and J ends lost 1 base and 2 bases respectively, with 6 bases between them. The data are from a study of early T cells in non-severe SARS-CoV-2 infection. Study at large: Sequencing used unsorted whole-blood bulk RNA, so chains lack pairing.

Individually, cDNA molecules had unique molecular identifiers attached to them. TCRdb processed the 5' RACE reads anew with MiXCR; each CDR3 protein has one entry. The sample holds approximately 22,000 distinct CDR3 sequences; about 4.3% are singletons and the top ten take around 5.2%. Study-wide findings and caveats: The VDJdb matching leaned toward anti-spike CD8 responses and overlooked private and CD4 specificities.

The TCR was taken from an adult who was a healthcare worker with PCR-confirmed SARS-CoV-2 infection or an uninfected control (not recorded which). Sequenced material: whole blood. J is TRBJ1-2 and V is TRBV5-5, with D perhaps matching TRBD1 (5 bases). The CDR3 spells CASSLWGNYGYTF. The CDR3 DNA reads TGTGCCAGCAGCTTGTGGGGGAACTATGGCTACACCTTC.